The 9 T cell receptor beta chains given below trace back to one sample, sequenced in a study of high-grade serous ovarian cancer treatment subgroups. Tumor tissue was taken before any definitive surgery or chemotherapy was given. Sequenced by immunoSEQ multiplex PCR; TCRdb stores in-frame clones only, minus some. Here the sample spans about 12,000 clones, 80% to 90% being singletons. The sequenced sample consisted of tumor tissue. Receptor source: a human donor with high-grade serous ovarian cancer.

The chain is built from TRBV6-5 and TRBJ1-3; 7 bases are shared with TRBD1. This CDR3 has 15 amino acids. V dropped 2 bases and J dropped 2; count of bases not matched to a gene: 3. Germline CDR1 is MNHEY and CDR2 is SVGAGI. This CDR3 is CASSYEGAAGNTIYF. The CDR3 coding sequence is TGTGCCAGCAGTTACGAGGGGGCGGCTGGAAACACCATATATTTT.

The V call is TRBV4-1, the J call TRBJ1-1; D remains unclear. CDR3 size: 13 residues. The V and J ends lost 3 bases and 2 bases respectively, with 7 bases between them. The germline gives CDR1 MGHRA, CDR2 YSYEKL. This CDR3 is CASSHPLNTEAFF. In nucleotides, the CDR3 is TGCGCCAGCAGCCATCCCTTAAACACTGAAGCTTTCTTT.

As DNA, the CDR3 is TGTGCCAGCAGTGAAGGCAGGGGGCGTGGGAATGAGCAGTTCTTC. Amino acid sequence: CASSEGRGRGNEQFF. This rearrangement joins TRBV2 to TRBJ2-1; 8 bases agree with TRBD1. Germline trimming cut 1 base from V and 7 bases from J; bases unmatched to any gene: 6. There are 15 residues in the CDR3. Per the germline V gene, CDR1 is SNHLY and CDR2 is FYNNEI.

The chain couples TRBV19 to TRBJ2-3, with 7 bases identical to TRBD2. Germline trimming cut 7 bases from V and 3 bases from J; bases unmatched to any gene: 16. The CDR3 contains 17 residues. Germline V CDR1 and CDR2: LNHDA, SQIVND (reference sequence). The CDR3 nucleotides read TGTGCCAGTACCAATAGCTGGGCCGGGGGGAGGACAGATACGCAGTATTTT. It is translated as CASTNSWAGGRTDTQYF.

This clone appeared a single time. The J gene is TRBJ1-2, the V gene TRBV29-1; 7 bases fit TRBD1. The germline V gene encodes CDR1 SQVTM and CDR2 ANQGSEA. The CDR3 has 13 residues. Trimming cost V 4 bases and J 4 bases; bases outside gene matches: 6. CDR3 residues: CSVATQGGYGYTF. The CDR3 region has the DNA TGCAGCGTTGCTACCCAGGGGGGCTATGGCTACACCTTC.

The rearrangement links TRBV7-8 to TRBJ2-3; no reliable D call. Germline CDR1 is SGHVS and CDR2 is FQNEAQ. The CDR3 runs 12 residues. Trimming pared 0 bases from V and 4 bases from J, leaving 2 bases between. In DNA, the CDR3 is TGTGCCAGCAGCTTAGCATCAGATACGCAGTATTTT. Its translation is CASSLASDTQYF.

The J gene is TRBJ2-3, the V gene TRBV29-1; the D gene is possibly TRBD2 (8 bases). Germline V gene data show CDR1 as SQVTM and CDR2 as ANQGSEA. V was clipped by 7 bases and J by 0 bases, with 17 bases between them. This CDR3 comprises 15 residues. This chain's CDR3 is CSAQGGGGSTDTQYF. In DNA, the CDR3 is TGCAGCGCCCAGGGGGGCGGGGGGAGCACAGATACGCAGTATTTT.

The V gene is TRBV9, the J gene TRBJ1-1; no clear D. The length of the CDR3 is 13 residues. Germline V gene lookup returns CDR1 SGDLS and CDR2 YYNGEE. Trimming left V 2 bases short and J 0 bases short, with 5 bases between. The CDR3 is CASSVAMNTEAFF. For the CDR3, the DNA is TGTGCCAGCAGCGTTGCAATGAACACTGAAGCTTTCTTT.

The chain couples TRBV14 to TRBJ1-2; D gene unclear. Germline CDR1 reads SGHDN; CDR2 reads FVKESK. The CDR3 is made up of 13 amino acids. Trimming took 1 base from V and 8 from J, leaving 11 bases between them. As DNA, the CDR3 is TGTGCCAGCAGCCAAGTACGGTCGCAAGGCTACACCTTC. It codes for CASSQVRSQGYTF. The variable domain in full, completed from reference TRBV14 and TRBJ1-2, reads EAGVTQFPSHSVIEKGQTVTLRCDPISGHDNLYWYRRVMGKEIKFLLHFVKESKQDESGMPNNRFLAERTGGTYSTLKVQPAELEDSGVYFCASSQVRSQGYTFGSGTRLTVV.